This T cell receptor (beta chain) was captured in a study of blood T cell repertoires in COVID-19. About the research overall: Acute and convalescent COVID-19 samples came from the United States, Italy and Spain. T cells, B-cell-depleted T cells, or PBMCs supplied cDNA or gDNA.

Original methodology: Using reference gene primer amplification, nucleated cell counts were estimated. Some clones are missing from TCRdb's copy, which holds only in-frame ones; the method was immunoSEQ multiplex PCR. Clone size and the V and J calls come from that table; the DNA yielded D and trimming. In the table there are about 160,000 clones, roughly nine tenths of which are singletons. Sequencing was performed on peripheral blood. The receptor was derived from a man between 60 and 75 years old with active or convalescent COVID-19.

CDR3 sequence reads: CASSLGHINGYTF. The CDR3 DNA reads TGTGCCAGCAGCTTAGGACACATTAATGGCTACACCTTC. The gene calls are TRBV11-2 and TRBJ1-2; no definite D call. V was clipped by 1 base and J by 6 bases, with 9 bases between them. This CDR3 has 13 residues. Germline V gives CDR1 SGHAT, CDR2 FQNNGV.